This T cell receptor (beta chain) was sequenced during a study of blood T cell repertoires in COVID-19. Study at large: The United States, Italy and Spain were the sources of the acute and convalescent COVID-19 samples.

Repertoires were generated with immunoSEQ multiplex PCR, while TCRdb's copy carries only in-frame clones and drops some. The sample yields 120,000 or so clones, approximately 80% seen once. CDR1 and CDR2 (germline): MGHDK, SYGVNS. The CDR3 loop spans 17 amino acids. V was trimmed by 3 bases and J by 0 bases, leaving 15 bases between them. Sequencing was done on a sample of peripheral blood. The clonotype comes from a woman aged 50 to 65 with acute or convalescent COVID-19. The V and J genes are TRBV25-1 and TRBJ1-5; weak D call: TRBD1 (6 bases). The DNA for the CDR3 is TGTGCCAGCAGTGACAGCGAGGGGGACTATAGCAATCAGCCCCAGCATTTT. It specifies CASSDSEGDYSNQPQHF. The variable domain in full, completed from reference TRBV25-1 and TRBJ1-5, reads EADIYQTPRYLVIGTGKKITLECSQTMGHDKMYWYQQDPGMELHLIHYSYGVNSTEKGDLSSESTVSRIRTEHFPLTLESARPSHTSQYLCASSDSEGDYSNQPQHFGDGTRLSIL.